What follows is one TCR beta chain and its context. CDR3 length: 15 amino acids. CDR1 is LNHDA, CDR2 SQIVND, per germline (reference sequence). Trimming removed 3 bases at V and 5 bases at J, with 14 bases between. Original data processing: Quantification of nucleated cells was approximated via reference gene primer amplification. Only in-frame clones appear in the TCRdb table, and some are missing; sequencing was by immunoSEQ multiplex PCR. Clone size and V and J calls were adopted from that table, with D and trimming inferred from the DNA. Of 250,000 or so clones detected, roughly 89% appear once; the ten largest clones hold approximately 5%. This entry is derived from a study of blood T cell repertoires in COVID-19. As for the study in general: Researchers got acute and convalescent COVID-19 samples from the United States, Italy and Spain. In each case, the material was cDNA or gDNA derived from T cells, B-cell-depleted T cells, or PBMCs.

This receptor was identified in a middle-aged woman who had recovered from COVID-19. V gene TRBV19 combines with J gene TRBJ2-1; possibly TRBD2 for D (5 bases). Sequences were obtained from peripheral blood. The CDR3 nucleotides are TGTGCCAGTAGTATTACGGCTAGCTTCCACAATGAGCAGTTCTTC. This codes for CASSITASFHNEQFF. The complete variable domain, with remaining parts taken from reference TRBV19 and TRBJ2-1, reads DGGITQSPKYLFRKEGQNVTLSCEQNLNHDAMYWYRQDPGQGLRLIYYSQIVNDFQKGDIAEGYSVSREKKESFPLTVTSAQKNPTAFYLCASSITASFHNEQFFGPGTRLTVL.